The clone carrying this T cell receptor beta chain was counted a few times. The data originate from a study of T cells in Graves' hyperthyroidism and ophthalmopathy. Amplification of TCR beta CDR3 regions used RNA as the template. The HTBI primer set was used in a first-round RT-PCR of the TCR CDR3. TCRdb processed the multiplex PCR reads anew with MiXCR; each CDR3 protein has one entry. Among around 350,000 distinct CDR3 sequences listed, roughly 15% were seen once. V lost 5 bases and J lost 5; bases outside the gene matches: 16. The CDR3 runs to 18 residues. The germline CDR1 and CDR2 sequences are LNHNV and YYDKDF (reference sequence).

Sample: blood. The source is a woman aged 55-70 years with Graves' ophthalmopathy. The chain couples TRBV15 to TRBJ2-2, with TRBD1 identical over 8 bases. The CDR3 reads CATSGGVGGRGLTGELFF. The CDR3 DNA is TGTGCCACCAGCGGGGGTGTTGGCGGCAGGGGGCTAACCGGGGAGCTGTTTTTT.